This paragraph covers one TCR beta chain sequence. Antigen specificity is unknown. The sample belongs to a study of cytomegalovirus exposure and HLA in healthy donors. Study results and caveats: Available immune exposure information covered CMV serostatus only. A likely sequencing artifact accounted for one observed cluster of highly shared sequence variants. Presence/absence analyses treated sequencing depth as roughly uniform across donors. Later on, a genetic analysis was performed. It linked a missense variant in DCLRE1C with V- and J-gene trimming of TCR beta.

The germline gives CDR1 MNHEY, CDR2 SMNVEV (reference sequence). The V gene lost 6 bases and the J gene lost 8 bases, with 16 bases spanning the gap. The CDR3 runs to 13 residues. Primers included in the PCR were 60 Vbeta and 13 Jbeta primers. Here immunoSEQ multiplex PCR was the method, and the copy in TCRdb shows in-frame clones only, minus some. The sample shows 130,000 to 150,000 clones, about two thirds of them seen only once. Sequenced sample: PBMCs. This chain links TRBV27 with TRBJ1-2, with TRBD1 as a possible D gene (6 bases). The clonotype was recovered from a man aged 35-49 years in good health and CMV-seronegative. Here the CDR3 DNA reads TGTGCCAGCAGCATAGGGGGGGTGACCGGCTACACCTTC. It encodes CASSIGGVTGYTF.